This TCR beta chain came from a study of CD8+CD57+ T cells in acquired aplastic anemia. Whole-study results and caveats: Patients and controls turned out to have roughly 29 CD8+ CDR3 sequences in common.

Profiling that covered TCR beta VDJ and CDR3 relied on genomic DNA as its template. Using its own MiXCR run on the reads, TCRdb lists one record per CDR3 protein. This table holds more than 150,000 distinct CDR3 sequences, around 50% found once. This clonotype showed up many times. The antigen is unknown. The CDR3 spans 11 residues. The germline V gene encodes CDR1 SQVTM and CDR2 ANQGSEA. Trimming cost V 7 bases and J 2 bases, with 8 bases left between them. Patients sequenced had flow cytometry evidence of CD8+CD57+ cell expansion. All patients were therapy-naive when blood was sampled. The chain has TRBV29-1 and TRBJ2-5, with unresolved D. The TCR comes from a human donor with aplastic anemia. The sample consisted of sorted CD4+, CD8+, or CD8+CD57+ T cells (not recorded which) from PBMCs. In DNA form, the CDR3 reads TGCAGCGCGGGCAGGCAAGAGACCCAGTACTTC. Amino acids: CSAGRQETQYF.